There are a few counts of the clone carrying this TCR beta chain. This specimen belongs to a study of T cell responses to AZD1222 COVID-19 vaccine. Produced via immunoSEQ multiplex PCR; TCRdb's table is partial and in-frame only. The sample holds about 120,000 clones; 89% are singletons and the top ten take about 6%. After removal of 4 bases from V and 6 bases from J, the junction contained 9 bases not matched to a gene. There are 15 residues in the CDR3. Germline V CDR1 and CDR2: LNHDA, SQIVND (reference sequence). V and J are TRBV19 and TRBJ1-5; 7 bases align to TRBD1. This sequence originates from an adult in good health. The specimen comprised peripheral blood, sampled on day 0 of AZD1222 vaccination. The DNA of the CDR3 is TGTGCCAGTAGTACCCCTCCAGGGGGTACTCAGCCCCAGCATTTT. It codes for CASSTPPGGTQPQHF.